A selection of T cell receptor beta chains follows, all from one sample in a study of T cell responses to AZD1222 COVID-19 vaccine. Sequencing was performed with immunoSEQ multiplex PCR; in TCRdb, only in-frame clones are kept and a portion is missing. The sample records roughly 96,000 clones, 88% being singletons. The sequencing here drew on peripheral blood, taken on day 0 of AZD1222 vaccination. These receptors all come from an adult in good health. The CDR3 runs from the conserved cysteine through the conserved F or W. The D gene is left open where the match is weak. Expanded clones get a size class; other rows say once, few or many, or leave the size out.

TRBV4-1	TRBJ1-3	NA	NA	TGCGCCAGCAGCCAAGTGGTCGGAAACACCATATATTTT	CASSQVVGNTIYF
TRBV19	TRBJ2-2	NA	NA	TGTGCCAGTAGAGATTTAACGGTGATTGGCACCGGGGAGCTGTTTTTT	CASRDLTVIGTGELFF
TRBV7-8	TRBJ2-7	NA	NA	TGTGCCAGCAGCTTGGCGATAGGGGCGCGCGAGCAGTACTTC	CASSLAIGAREQYF
TRBV27	TRBJ1-3	NA	NA	TGTGCCAGCAGTCCGACAGCAGACTCTGGAAACACCATATATTTT	CASSPTADSGNTIYF
TRBV19	TRBJ1-5	TRBD1	NA	TGTGCCAGTACCACTGGACAGGGGCGGAATCAGCCCCAGCATTTT	CASTTGQGRNQPQHF
TRBV28	TRBJ1-3	NA	few	TGTGCCAGCAGTCATCACGAAACTGGAAACACCATATATTTT	CASSHHETGNTIYF
TRBV7-8	TRBJ1-2	NA	NA	TGTGCCAGCAGCTCTTCCTTTGGTCGCGGGGCAGGCTACACCTTC	CASSSSFGRGAGYTF
TRBV28	TRBJ2-4	NA	NA	TGTGCCAGCAGTCCCCTACAGGATGGGGCGAACATTCAGTACTTC	CASSPLQDGANIQYF
TRBV30	TRBJ1-2	NA	NA	TGTGCCTGGAGCTTTAAAGAGGGTTCCATCTTC	CAWSFKEGSIF
TRBV27	TRBJ1-6	TRBD1	NA	TGTGCCAGCAGGCCCCTCTGGACAGGGGTTAATTCACCCCTCCACTTT	CASRPLWTGVNSPLHF
TRBV25-1	TRBJ2-7	NA	NA	TGTGCCAGCAGTGTCGGGTGGTACGAGCAGTACTTC	CASSVGWYEQYF
TRBV9	TRBJ2-1	TRBD1	NA	TGTGCCAGCAGCGCGATCGGGACAGCGCTGATCGGGGTTGAGCAGTTCTTC	CASSAIGTALIGVEQFF
TRBV12-3/TRBV12-4	TRBJ1-3	NA	NA	TGTGCCAGCAGTTTGACTGGAAACACCATATATTTT	CASSLTGNTIYF
TRBV9	TRBJ2-7	TRBD1	NA	TGTGCCAGCAGCGCCGGGACAGGGGACTACGAGCAGTACTTC	CASSAGTGDYEQYF
TRBV30	TRBJ1-5	NA	once	TGTGCCTGGAGTCTCGACGGGAGAATCATGCCCCAGCATTTT	CAWSLDGRIMPQHF
TRBV5-1	TRBJ1-3	NA	NA	TGCGCCAGCAGCGCCTCAACAGTGGACTCTGGAAACACCATATATTTT	CASSASTVDSGNTIYF
TRBV7-9	TRBJ2-7	TRBD1	NA	TGTGCCAGCAGCGGGACAGGGGGCGAGCAGTACTTC	CASSGTGGEQYF
TRBV7-9	TRBJ1-2	TRBD1	NA	TGTGCCAGCAGCTCCCAGACAGGGAGCTATGGCTACACCTTC	CASSSQTGSYGYTF
TRBV18	TRBJ2-5	NA	NA	TGTGCCAGCTCACCGGCTGGCAGACAGAGGGAGACCCAGTACTTC	CASSPAGRQRETQYF
TRBV5-4	TRBJ2-5	TRBD2	NA	TGTGCCAGCAGCTTTAAACTCAGCGGGAGCGAGACCCAGTACTTC	CASSFKLSGSETQYF
TRBV3-1/TRBV3-2	TRBJ2-2	TRBD1	NA	TGTGCCAGCAGCTTATTTAGTCCGGGACAGGGATACACCGGGGAGCTGTTTTTT	CASSLFSPGQGYTGELFF
TRBV5-1	TRBJ2-7	TRBD2	NA	TGCGCCAGCAGCTTGTATCCGGGAGGGCCAAAGTCCTACGAGCAGTACTTC	CASSLYPGGPKSYEQYF
TRBV2	TRBJ1-5	NA	NA	TGTGCCAGCAGTGAAGCTAGGGACAATCAGCCCCAGCATTTT	CASSEARDNQPQHF
TRBV20-1	TRBJ2-1	NA	NA	TGCAGTGTGGTGGCCAATGAGCAGTTCTTC	CSVVANEQFF
TRBV11-2	TRBJ2-7	NA	once	TGTGCCAGCAGCTTAAGACAGGGAGGCGAGCAGTACTTC	CASSLRQGGEQYF
TRBV6-5	TRBJ2-5	TRBD1	once	TGTGCCAGCAGCAGGGGGCTCGGGGAGACCCAGTACTTC	CASSRGLGETQYF
TRBV18	TRBJ1-1	NA	NA	TGTGCCGGCCGGGGCAGGGGCACCACTGAAGCTTTCTTT	CAGRGRGTTEAFF
TRBV5-1	TRBJ2-1	TRBD2	NA	TGCGCCAGCAGCGTCCAGCCTAGCGGAGGGTACAATGAGCAGTTCTTC	CASSVQPSGGYNEQFF
TRBV29-1	TRBJ1-2	NA	NA	TGCAGCGATGGAACAGGGTATGGCTACACCTTC	CSDGTGYGYTF
TRBV3-1/TRBV3-2	TRBJ1-6	TRBD1	NA	TGTGCCAGCAGGGACAGGGGGAATTCACCCCTCCACTTT	CASRDRGNSPLHF
TRBV2	TRBJ2-1	TRBD2	NA	TGTGCCAGCAGAGACCCCGGGACTAGCGGGATTTCCTACAATGAGCAGTTCTTC	CASRDPGTSGISYNEQFF
TRBV20-1	TRBJ2-7	NA	NA	TGCAGTGCTAGAGTCCACTACGAGCAGTACTTC	CSARVHYEQYF
TRBV3-1/TRBV3-2	TRBJ2-1	TRBD2	NA	TGTGCCAGCAGGGCTAGCGGGACCTACAATGAGCAGTTCTTC	CASRASGTYNEQFF
TRBV19	TRBJ1-3	NA	NA	TGTGCCAGTAGTACCCCAGGGTCTGGAAACACCATATATTTT	CASSTPGSGNTIYF
TRBV9	TRBJ2-5	NA	NA	TGTGCCAGCAGCGTAAACCAAGAGACCCAGTACTTC	CASSVNQETQYF
TRBV5-1	TRBJ2-7	TRBD1	NA	TGCGCCAGCAGCTTGATGGGACAGAAATACGAGCAGTACTTC	CASSLMGQKYEQYF
TRBV27	TRBJ1-1	TRBD1	NA	TGTGCCAGCAGTTTAGACCAGATTCAGGGGGGAGCTGAAGCTTTCTTT	CASSLDQIQGGAEAFF
TRBV28	TRBJ2-5	TRBD2	once	TGTGCCAGCAGGGGGAGCGGGAGAAAAGAGACCCAGTACTTC	CASRGSGRKETQYF
TRBV9	TRBJ2-1	TRBD2	NA	TGTGCCAGCAGCGTAGTCGGGACTAGCGGGAGGGCCTTGGACAATGAGCAGTTCTTC	CASSVVGTSGRALDNEQFF
TRBV30	TRBJ1-4	NA	NA	TGTGCCTGGAGCAGTGGCCGAGAAAAACTGTTTTTT	CAWSSGREKLFF
TRBV28	TRBJ1-5	TRBD1	NA	TGTGCCAGCAGGGGAGACAGGGCGCGCAATCAGCCCCAGCATTTT	CASRGDRARNQPQHF
TRBV30	TRBJ1-2	NA	NA	TGTGCCTGGTCCACGAACAGGGTTTACTATGGCTACACCTTC	CAWSTNRVYYGYTF
TRBV24-1	TRBJ2-5	NA	NA	TGTGCCACCAGTGGACGTGTAGGAGAGACCCAGTACTTC	CATSGRVGETQYF
TRBV19	TRBJ2-1	TRBD1	NA	TGTGCCAGTAGTATTCTCGGGACAGGCTCCTACAATGAGCAGTTCTTC	CASSILGTGSYNEQFF
TRBV2	TRBJ2-5	NA	NA	TGTGCCAGCAGTGTGGGGACGAACCAAGAGACCCAGTACTTC	CASSVGTNQETQYF